This paragraph covers one T cell receptor beta chain sequence. Which antigen it targets is not known. Per-base quality was not reported, and no clone a single base away is much larger than it. TCRbeta CDR3 regions were amplified from genomic DNA by means of the immunoSEQ Assay, a bias-controlled multiplex PCR. Turning to the authors' computational methods: Within the assay, amplification of reference gene primers was used to estimate how many nucleated cells each sample contained. To quantify the absolute abundance of each unique TCRbeta CDR3 rearrangement, sequence reads were collapsed and filtered. For each sample, productive Simpson clonality was calculated as the square root of Simpson's diversity index across productive rearrangements. TCRdb took this table from immuneACCESS and kept in-frame rearrangements with V and J called. Such tables lack part of the clones; where checked against another copy, unresolved V genes explain under half of the gap, and the rest is unexplained. V and J calls and clone size come straight from that table; D and trimming were deduced from the DNA. This sample is represented by almost 200,000 clones; about 90% of them were singletons. The ten largest clonotypes hold approximately 7.6% of the sample.

The sample belongs to a study of blood T cell repertoires in COVID-19 (dated by TCRdb to the early 2020s). For the study in its entirety: Collaborator samples came from the United States, Italy and Spain and covered acute and convalescent phases of COVID-19. The material from the prospective study consisted of cDNA or gDNA derived from T cells, B-cell-depleted T cells, or PBMCs. Deeply sampled blood TCRbeta repertoires from subjects exposed to, actively infected with, or recovered from COVID-19 were included in the dataset. The repertoires were made available in a free public database intended to serve as a resource for research on the immune response to SARS-CoV-2. Samples came from the ongoing ImmuneRACE study (first 160 participants) plus 1,254 subjects from 6 global collaborators. Nearly every sample came with metadata listing a de-identified subject ID, COVID-19 status, age in years and sex. Where HLA class I and class II types were available, the types were taken from metadata supplied by the sample provider, not from assay-based typing. Overall study outcomes, separate from this receptor: Clinical and demographic metadata were provided uncurated, with the amount varying by source and participant.

Enrolling through a virtual design, the prospective study's participants ranged in age from roughly 18 to 95 years and lived across about two dozen United States geographic areas. Cohort assignment in the prospective study relied on participant-reported clinical history from a screening survey and a study questionnaire. ImmuneRACE Cohort 3 recovered participants were defined by two consecutive negative NP/OP PCR tests, healthcare professional clearance, or symptom resolution. Each participant in the prospective study had whole blood, serum and a nasopharyngeal or oropharyngeal swab collected by mobile phlebotomists. Prospective study participants could optionally give additional blood draws and questionnaires over an approximately 2-month period. Blood samples from the prospective study were shipped frozen or at room temperature prior to DNA extraction. The origin of this receptor is a woman in her late teens or twenties who had recovered from COVID-19. Sequences were obtained from PBMCs or T cells enriched from blood (not recorded which).

The CDR3 protein: CATSLDYNYGYTF. The nucleotides are TGTGCCACCAGCCTAGATTATAACTATGGCTACACCTTC. This chain is built from TRBV24-1 and TRBJ1-2, with the D gene call left open. The CDR3 covers 13 residues, taking in both the cysteine and the phenylalanine. Kept here is only the CDR3 DNA, which spans 39 bases and is read in frame from base 1. Trimming costs V 7 bases and J 1 base, and their ends lie 9 bases apart. According to the germline V gene, CDR1 reads KGHDR and CDR2 reads SFDVKD.